This entry lists 11 T cell receptor beta chains sequenced from one sample in a study of blood T cell repertoires in COVID-19. Libraries were prepared by immunoSEQ multiplex PCR; TCRdb keeps only in-frame clonotypes and omits some of them. The sample includes under 200,000 clones, more than 70% seen only once; the top ten take about 6.3%. Sample: peripheral blood. All receptors derive from a man aged 40-49 years with active or convalescent COVID-19.

The chain is built from TRBV7-9 and TRBJ2-5; D is perhaps TRBD2 (6 bases). CDR3 length: 14 amino acids. Germline-derived CDR1 and CDR2 are SEHNR and FQNEAQ (reference sequence). The V end lost 7 bases, the J end lost 5 bases, and 17 bases lay between the germline ends. The CDR3 bases are TGTGCCAGCATGGTCTGGGCCGCGGGGGAGACCCAGTACTTC. It is translated as CASMVWAAGETQYF.

The chain carries TRBV2 and TRBJ1-5; D is ambiguous. Trimming removed 2 bases at V and 1 base at J, with 12 bases between. Per germline, CDR1 SNHLY and CDR2 FYNNEI. The length of the CDR3 is 16 residues. The CDR3 loop is CASSESGASSNQPQHF. CDR3 in DNA: TGTGCCAGCAGTGAATCAGGTGCCTCGAGCAATCAGCCCCAGCATTTT. The full variable domain, completed using reference TRBV2 and TRBJ1-5, is EPEVTQTPSHQVTQMGQEVILRCVPISNHLYFYWYRQILGQKVEFLVSFYNNEISEKSEIFDDQFSVERPDGSNFTLKIRSTKLEDSAMYFCASSESGASSNQPQHFGDGTRLSIL.

This clone has just one count. The chain carries TRBV25-1 and TRBJ1-2, with 8 positions matching TRBD1. Per the germline V gene, CDR1 is MGHDK and CDR2 is SYGVNS. Losses at the gene ends were 2 bases for V and 4 bases for J; bases not matched to a gene: 3. The CDR3 covers 14 residues. In nucleotides, the CDR3 is TGTGCCAGCAGTGAAGGACAGGGTGGCTATGGCTACACCTTC. This codes for CASSEGQGGYGYTF.

The chain combines TRBV28 with TRBJ2-1, with D possibly being TRBD1 (6 bases). Between the trimmed V and J ends, which lost 5 bases and 8 bases, there was a span of 19 bases. The CDR3 covers 15 residues. The germline CDR1 and CDR2 sequences are MDHEN and SYDVKM. The CDR3 nucleotides are TGTGCCAGCAGTCCCGGGACATTATCCAGGGATGAGCAGTTCTTC. This codes for CASSPGTLSRDEQFF.

J is TRBJ2-7 and V is TRBV3-1 (or the pseudogene TRBV3-2), with a weak D call TRBD2 (5 bases). V lost 5 bases and J lost 4, with 15 bases in between. Germline V CDR1 and CDR2: LGHDT, YNNKEL (reference sequence). This CDR3 is built from 14 residues. The CDR3 region is CASSTELDSYEQYF. The CDR3, as DNA: TGTGCCAGCAGCACCGAACTAGATTCTTACGAGCAGTACTTC.

The CDR3 DNA sequence: TGTGCCAGCACCCCCCTAGGACAGGGCATCCAAGAGACCCAGTACTTC. Protein sequence: CASTPLGQGIQETQYF. V is TRBV27 and J is TRBJ2-5, with 8 bases fitting TRBD1. The V and J ends lost 7 bases and 1 base, in that order; junction bases with no gene match: 11. The CDR3 consists of 16 residues. Germline V gene data show CDR1 as MNHEY and CDR2 as SMNVEV (reference sequence).

Only a few counts were recorded for this clone. One end of the junction does not line up with germline, which may come from a read error. The rearrangement joins TRBV2 to TRBJ2-5; TRBD2 matches at 10 bases. This CDR3 region has 17 residues. Germline CDR1 and CDR2: SNHLY and FYNNEI. The CDR3 region is CASREGLAETTQETQYF. The CDR3 bases are TGTGCCAGCAGAGAAGGACTAGCGGAGACTACCCAAGAGACCCAGTACTTC.

The rearrangement links TRBV29-1 to TRBJ2-7, with 7 bases matching TRBD1. Germline CDR1 SQVTM, CDR2 ANQGSEA. The CDR3 loop spans 12 amino acids. With 6 bases clipped from V and 5 bases from J, the junction kept 7 bases outside the gene matches. Here the CDR3 reads CSVNRGSDEQYF. The CDR3 nucleotides read TGCAGCGTGAACAGGGGTTCCGACGAGCAGTACTTC.

The rearrangement uses TRBV24-1 and TRBJ1-2; D is uncertain. CDR1 and CDR2 from the germline V gene are KGHDR and SFDVKD. This CDR3 is 13 amino acids long. V gave up 5 bases and J gave up 0 bases, with 6 bases separating them. CDR3 loop: CATSASANYGYTF. In DNA form, the CDR3 reads TGTGCCACCAGTGCCTCCGCTAACTATGGCTACACCTTC.

The chain carries TRBV4-3 and TRBJ1-2, with D unclear. CDR1 and CDR2 from the germline V gene are LGHNA and YSLEER. Trimming removed 0 bases at V and 1 base at J, with 12 bases between. This CDR3 has 16 residues. CDR3 coding DNA: TGCGCCAGCAGCCAAGATTGGGGAGCGAATAACTATGGCTACACCTTC. It yields the protein CASSQDWGANNYGYTF.

This clone was seen a single time. For the CDR3, the DNA is TGTGCCTGGAGTGAGAGGGGGGAGCTGTTTTTT. Protein sequence: CAWSERGELFF. This sequence joins TRBV30 and TRBJ2-2, with D unclear. Germline CDR1 reads GTSNPN; CDR2 reads SVGIG (reference sequence). This CDR3 region has 11 residues. Trimming shortened V by 1 base and J by 8 bases, and 5 bases separated the two germline ends.